Listed below are T cell receptor beta chains from one sample, sequenced in a study of T cells generated in artificial thymic organoids. TCRdb independently ran MiXCR on the 5' RACE reads; one entry per CDR3 protein. This table holds 5,400 or so distinct CDR3 sequences, 25% found once. Antigens of these TCRs are unknown. The sequenced material came from naive CD8+ T cells grown in artificial thymic organoids from cord blood stem and progenitor cells. The receptors derive from a human donor who gave cord blood stem cells for thymic organoid culture, a cardiac surgery patient who gave postnatal thymus, or a blood donor (not recorded which). CDR3s include the opening cysteine and the closing phenylalanine or tryptophan. Each record gives: CDR3 protein, CDR3 DNA, J gene, V gene, clone size, D gene. D genes are given only for firm matches. Size is omitted from some rows. Given values are once, few, many or a class for expanded clones.

CDR3aa: CASRSGLRSGANVLTF; CDR3nt: TGCGCCAGCAGGTCAGGACTTCGCTCTGGGGCCAACGTCCTGACTTTC; j_gene: TRBJ2-6; v_gene: TRBV5-1; abundance: medium-sized; d_gene: -
CDR3aa: CASHAASSTDTQYF; CDR3nt: TGTGCCAGCCACGCGGCTTCTAGCACAGATACGCAGTATTTT; j_gene: TRBJ2-3; v_gene: TRBV12-3/TRBV12-4; abundance: -; d_gene: -
CDR3aa: CARDGSSYEQYF; CDR3nt: TGTGCCCGGGACGGGAGCTCCTACGAGCAGTACTTC; j_gene: TRBJ2-7; v_gene: TRBV30; abundance: -; d_gene: -
CDR3aa: CASSYFPYGWYNEQFF; CDR3nt: TGTGCCAGCAGTTACTTCCCTTATGGATGGTACAATGAGCAGTTCTTC; j_gene: TRBJ2-1; v_gene: TRBV6-2/TRBV6-3; abundance: many; d_gene: -
CDR3aa: CASSRRTPNYGYTF; CDR3nt: TGTGCCAGCAGCCGGAGAACCCCTAACTATGGCTACACCTTC; j_gene: TRBJ1-2; v_gene: TRBV4-2; abundance: medium-sized; d_gene: -
CDR3aa: CAISECQRVGKTQYF; CDR3nt: TGTGCCATCAGTGAGTGTCAGCGCGTCGGAAAGACCCAGTACTTC; j_gene: TRBJ2-5; v_gene: TRBV10-3; abundance: few; d_gene: -
CDR3aa: CASSLRDRGEQYF; CDR3nt: TGTGCCAGCAGTTTAAGGGACAGGGGCGAGCAGTACTTC; j_gene: TRBJ2-7; v_gene: TRBV12-3/TRBV12-4; abundance: medium-sized; d_gene: TRBD1
CDR3aa: CASGGLTDTQYF; CDR3nt: TGTGCCAGCGGTGGCCTCACAGATACGCAGTATTTT; j_gene: TRBJ2-3; v_gene: TRBV9; abundance: -; d_gene: -
CDR3aa: CASSYRTGGGYTF; CDR3nt: TGTGCCAGCAGTTACCGGACAGGGGGAGGCTACACCTTC; j_gene: TRBJ1-2; v_gene: TRBV6-5; abundance: medium-sized; d_gene: TRBD1
CDR3aa: CAWSVQGGRETQYF; CDR3nt: TGTGCCTGGAGTGTACAGGGGGGGCGGGAGACCCAGTACTTC; j_gene: TRBJ2-5; v_gene: TRBV30; abundance: few; d_gene: -
CDR3aa: CASSSPGQGSTEAFF; CDR3nt: TGTGCCAGTAGTTCGCCGGGACAGGGAAGCACTGAAGCTTTCTTT; j_gene: TRBJ1-1; v_gene: TRBV19; abundance: medium-sized; d_gene: TRBD1
CDR3aa: CASSRTSGEPTQYF; CDR3nt: TGCGCCAGCAGCAGGACTAGCGGGGAGCCGACCCAGTACTTC; j_gene: TRBJ2-5; v_gene: TRBV4-3; abundance: few; d_gene: TRBD2
CDR3aa: CASSPLRSGNTIYF; CDR3nt: TGTGCCAGCTCACCGCTGCGCTCTGGAAACACCATATATTTT; j_gene: TRBJ1-3; v_gene: TRBV18; abundance: medium-sized; d_gene: -
CDR3aa: CASRPSWNQPQHF; CDR3nt: TGTGCCAGCAGGCCGTCGTGGAATCAGCCCCAGCATTTT; j_gene: TRBJ1-5; v_gene: TRBV28; abundance: medium-sized; d_gene: -
CDR3aa: CASRDWDRAPYGQYF; CDR3nt: TGTGCCAGCAGGGACTGGGACAGGGCCCCCTACGGGCAGTACTTC; j_gene: TRBJ2-7; v_gene: TRBV6-5; abundance: -; d_gene: TRBD1
CDR3aa: CASSLARNGGYTF; CDR3nt: TGTGCCAGCAGCTTAGCCAGAAACGGCGGCTACACCTTC; j_gene: TRBJ1-2; v_gene: TRBV7-9; abundance: -; d_gene: -
CDR3aa: CASRRSGSTYEQYF; CDR3nt: TGTGCCAGCAGGCGTAGCGGGAGTACCTACGAGCAGTACTTC; j_gene: TRBJ2-7; v_gene: TRBV12-3/TRBV12-4; abundance: medium-sized; d_gene: TRBD2
CDR3aa: CASSEKRGPEQYF; CDR3nt: TGTGCCAGCAGTGAAAAGCGGGGTCCCGAGCAGTACTTC; j_gene: TRBJ2-7; v_gene: TRBV2; abundance: -; d_gene: TRBD2
CDR3aa: CASTRGPYNEQFF; CDR3nt: TGCGCCAGCACCAGGGGCCCCTACAATGAGCAGTTCTTC; j_gene: TRBJ2-1; v_gene: TRBV5-1; abundance: -; d_gene: -
CDR3aa: CASSQGLAGCTDTQYF; CDR3nt: TGCGCCAGCAGCCAAGGACTAGCGGGGTGCACAGATACGCAGTATTTT; j_gene: TRBJ2-3; v_gene: TRBV4-3; abundance: medium-sized; d_gene: TRBD2
CDR3aa: CASSLGHYGYTF; CDR3nt: TGCGCCAGCAGCTTGGGACACTATGGCTACACCTTC; j_gene: TRBJ1-2; v_gene: TRBV5-1; abundance: -; d_gene: -
CDR3aa: CASSQDAGYRETQYF; CDR3nt: TGCGCCAGCAGCCAAGATGCAGGGTATCGGGAGACCCAGTACTTC; j_gene: TRBJ2-5; v_gene: TRBV4-3; abundance: -; d_gene: -
CDR3aa: CASSLWAGGEKLFF; CDR3nt: TGTGCCAGCAGTTTATGGGCAGGGGGTGAAAAACTGTTTTTT; j_gene: TRBJ1-4; v_gene: TRBV27; abundance: -; d_gene: TRBD1